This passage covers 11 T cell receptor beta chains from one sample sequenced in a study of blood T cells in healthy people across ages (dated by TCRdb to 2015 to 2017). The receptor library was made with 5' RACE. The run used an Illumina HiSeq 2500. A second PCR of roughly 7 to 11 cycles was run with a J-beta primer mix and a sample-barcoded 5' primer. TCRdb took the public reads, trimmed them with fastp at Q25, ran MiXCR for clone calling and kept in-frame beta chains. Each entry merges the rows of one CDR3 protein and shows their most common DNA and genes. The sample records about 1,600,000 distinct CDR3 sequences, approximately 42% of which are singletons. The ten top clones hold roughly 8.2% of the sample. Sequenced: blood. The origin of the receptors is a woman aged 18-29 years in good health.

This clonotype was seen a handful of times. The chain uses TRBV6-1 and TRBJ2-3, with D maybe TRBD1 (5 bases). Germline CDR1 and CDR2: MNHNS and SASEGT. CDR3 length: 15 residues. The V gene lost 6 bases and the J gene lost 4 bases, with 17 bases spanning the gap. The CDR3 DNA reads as TGTGCCAGCAGGGACAATCCAGGGTCGGCAGATACGCAGTATTTT. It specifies CASRDNPGSADTQYF.

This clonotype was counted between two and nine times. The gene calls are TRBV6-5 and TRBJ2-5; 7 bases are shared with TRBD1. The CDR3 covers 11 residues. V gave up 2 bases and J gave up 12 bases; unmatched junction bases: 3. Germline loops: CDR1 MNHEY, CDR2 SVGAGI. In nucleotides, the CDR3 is TGTGCCAGCAGTTACAGGGGGCAAGAGTACTTC. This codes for CASSYRGQEYF.

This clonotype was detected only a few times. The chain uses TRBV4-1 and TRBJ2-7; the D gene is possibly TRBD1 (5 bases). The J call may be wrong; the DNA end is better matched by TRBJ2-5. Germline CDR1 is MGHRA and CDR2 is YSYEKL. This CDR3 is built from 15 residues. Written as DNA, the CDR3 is TGCGCCAGCAGCCAAGAGGGCAGGGATGGAGAGACCCAGTACTTC. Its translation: CASSQEGRDGETQYF.

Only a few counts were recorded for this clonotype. This chain's CDR3 is CASSQELYGTDTQYF. The DNA for the CDR3 is TGCGCCAGCAGCCAAGAACTCTACGGGACAGATACGCAGTATTTT. The chain has TRBV4-1 and TRBJ2-3, with no clear D. V was clipped by 0 bases and J by 3 bases, with 10 bases between them. This CDR3 has 15 residues. Looked up from germline, CDR1 is MGHRA and CDR2 is YSYEKL.

The CDR3 protein is CSARPKKANEQYF. The DNA of the CDR3 is TGCAGTGCCAGACCAAAAAAAGCCAATGAGCAGTACTTC. The chain recombines TRBV20-1 with TRBJ2-5, with no clear D. The germline CDR1 and CDR2 sequences are DFQATT and SNEGSKA (reference sequence). The CDR3 totals 13 residues. V was cut by 6 bases and J by 11 bases, with 22 bases left in between.

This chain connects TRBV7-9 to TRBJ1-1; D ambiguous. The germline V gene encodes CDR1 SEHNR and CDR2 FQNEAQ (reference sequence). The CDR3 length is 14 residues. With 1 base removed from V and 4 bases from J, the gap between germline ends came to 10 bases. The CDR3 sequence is CASSLEGESTEAFF. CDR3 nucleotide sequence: TGTGCCAGCAGCTTAGAAGGTGAGAGCACTGAAGCTTTCTTT.

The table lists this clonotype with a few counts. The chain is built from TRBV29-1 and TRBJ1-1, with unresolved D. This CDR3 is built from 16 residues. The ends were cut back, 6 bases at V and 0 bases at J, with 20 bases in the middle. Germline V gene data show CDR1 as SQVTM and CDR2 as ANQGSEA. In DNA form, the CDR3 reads TGCAGCGTCAGGCGGGTCTCAATCGGGGTGAACACTGAAGCTTTCTTT. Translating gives CSVRRVSIGVNTEAFF.

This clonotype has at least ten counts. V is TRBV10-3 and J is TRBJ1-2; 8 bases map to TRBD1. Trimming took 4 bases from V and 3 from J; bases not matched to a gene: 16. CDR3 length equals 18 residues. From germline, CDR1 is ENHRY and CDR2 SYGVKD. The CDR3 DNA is TGTGCCATCAGTGTCCCGGCCAGGGGGCTATTGAGGGACTATGGCTACACCTTC. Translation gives CAISVPARGLLRDYGYTF.

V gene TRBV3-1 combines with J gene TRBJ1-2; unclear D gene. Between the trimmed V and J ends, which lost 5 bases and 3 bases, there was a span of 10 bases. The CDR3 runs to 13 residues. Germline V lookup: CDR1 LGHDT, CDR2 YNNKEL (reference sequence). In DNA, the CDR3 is TGTGCCAGCAGCAACCCCCCTTACTATGGCTACACCTTC. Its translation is CASSNPPYYGYTF.

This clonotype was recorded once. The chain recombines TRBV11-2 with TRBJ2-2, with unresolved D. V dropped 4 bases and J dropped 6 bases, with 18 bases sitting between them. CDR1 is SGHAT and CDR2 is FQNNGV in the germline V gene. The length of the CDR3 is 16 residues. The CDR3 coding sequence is TGTGCCAGCAGCTCGAGGAGAAAAATTGACGCCGGGGAGCTGTTTTTT. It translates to CASSSRRKIDAGELFF.

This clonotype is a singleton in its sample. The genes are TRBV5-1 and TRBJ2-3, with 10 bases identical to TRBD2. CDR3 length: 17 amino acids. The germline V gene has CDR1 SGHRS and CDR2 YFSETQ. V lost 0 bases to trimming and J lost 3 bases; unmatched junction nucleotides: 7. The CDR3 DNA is TGCGCCAGCAGCTTGGAAAGGCTAGCGGGAGTGACAGATACGCAGTATTTT. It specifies CASSLERLAGVTDTQYF.